Presented here are 25 T cell receptor beta chains from one specimen sequenced in a study of blood T cell repertoires in COVID-19. The table came from immunoSEQ multiplex PCR; TCRdb's copy has only in-frame clones and leaves some out. The sample holds roughly 99,000 clones; approximately 88% are singletons and the top ten take 4.5% to 6%. Sequencing input: peripheral blood. The source is a middle-aged man with active or convalescent COVID-19.

A word on this clone: A read error may account for a junction end that differs from germline. V gene TRBV7-2 combines with J gene TRBJ2-7, with 13 positions matching TRBD2. Germline CDR1 is SGHTA and CDR2 is FQGNSA. This CDR3 region has 16 residues. Written as DNA, the CDR3 is TGTGCCAGCAGCGTAGATAGGACTAGCGGGAGCTACGGGCAGTACTTC. Its translation: CASSVDRTSGSYGQYF. Together with reference TRBV7-2 and TRBJ2-7, the CDR3 gives the full variable domain: GAGVSQSPSNKVTEKGKDVELRCDPISGHTALYWYRQSLGQGLEFLIYFQGNSAPDKSGLPSDRFSAERTGGSVSTLTIQRTQQEDSAVYLCASSVDRTSGSYGQYFGPGTRLTVT.

The rearrangement uses TRBV6-2 or TRBV6-3 and TRBJ2-3; D is uncertain. The CDR3 runs 13 residues. Germline V gene data show CDR1 as MNHEY and CDR2 as SVGEGT. V dropped 3 bases and J dropped 6 bases, with 10 bases sitting between them. Written as DNA, the CDR3 is TGTGCCAGCAGTTATCGCTTTAGCGATACGCAGTATTTT. Protein: CASSYRFSDTQYF.

This chain connects TRBV27 to TRBJ2-2, with 15 nucleotides matching TRBD2. V lost 2 bases to trimming and J lost 4 bases; unmatched junction nucleotides: 14. Per the germline V gene, CDR1 is MNHEY and CDR2 is SMNVEV (reference sequence). The CDR3 is 21 residues long. CDR3 DNA sequence: TGTGCCAGCAGTTTACCTCAGCCGGGACTAGCGGGAGGCCTATCCACCGGGGAGCTGTTTTTT. This encodes CASSLPQPGLAGGLSTGELFF.

The chain joins TRBV11-3 to TRBJ2-7; D is perhaps TRBD1 (5 bases). V was pared by 1 base and J by 2 bases, with 6 bases between. This CDR3 contains 13 residues. Germline V gene lookup returns CDR1 SGHNT and CDR2 YENEEA. The CDR3, as DNA: TGTGCCAGCAGCTTAGGACAGACCTACGAGCAGTACTTC. Its protein is CASSLGQTYEQYF.

J is TRBJ1-5 and V is TRBV27, with a possible D match to TRBD1 (5 bases). Germline assignment: CDR1 MNHEY and CDR2 SMNVEV (reference sequence). The CDR3 runs to 14 residues. Trimming stripped 8 bases from V and 6 bases from J, with 17 bases between. The CDR3 DNA follows: TGTGCCAGCGTCTCCGCAGGCGGGGGTCAGCCCCAGCATTTT. Translating gives CASVSAGGGQPQHF.

The V gene is TRBV2, the J gene TRBJ2-5, with a weak D call TRBD2 (5 bases). Germline CDR1 SNHLY, CDR2 FYNNEI. Between the trimmed V and J ends, which lost 8 bases and 5 bases, there was a span of 12 bases. The CDR3 contains 12 residues. The CDR3 loop reads CASGRVGETQYF. In DNA, the CDR3 is TGTGCCAGCGGGAGAGTAGGTGAGACCCAGTACTTC.

J is TRBJ1-1 and V is TRBV7-8; D might be TRBD1 (5 bases). Trimming pared 5 bases from V and 0 bases from J, leaving 10 bases between. CDR1 SGHVS and CDR2 FQNEAQ come from the germline V gene. The length of the CDR3 is 14 residues. The CDR3 protein is CASSLQVMNTEAFF. The DNA for the CDR3 is TGTGCCAGCAGCCTACAGGTTATGAACACTGAAGCTTTCTTT.

The chain has TRBV27 and TRBJ2-1, with 7 bases matching TRBD1. V dropped 8 bases and J dropped 8; count of bases not matched to a gene: 9. The germline V gene has CDR1 MNHEY and CDR2 SMNVEV (reference sequence). The CDR3 is made up of 13 amino acids. The CDR3 DNA is TGTGCCAGCGAAAAGACAGGGAAGGATGAGCAGTTCTTC. Protein sequence: CASEKTGKDEQFF.

This rearrangement joins TRBV6-6 to TRBJ2-1; D remains ambiguous. This CDR3 has 11 residues. Trimming stripped 4 bases from V and 7 bases from J, with 5 bases between. Germline assignment: CDR1 MNHNY and CDR2 SVGAGI (reference sequence). CDR3 loop: CASSSLNEQFF. The CDR3 DNA reads TGTGCCAGCAGTTCCCTAAATGAGCAGTTCTTC.

The gene calls are TRBV7-3 and TRBJ2-5; the D gene is possibly TRBD2 (6 bases). CDR1 and CDR2 from the germline V gene are SGHTA and FQGTGA. There are 14 residues in the CDR3. The V end was cut by 5 bases, the J end by 1 base, with 11 bases between. The CDR3 here is CASSAQGLQETQYF. CDR3 in DNA: TGTGCCAGCAGCGCCCAGGGACTCCAAGAGACCCAGTACTTC.

V and J are TRBV6-5 and TRBJ2-1, with D unresolved. The CDR3 has 13 amino acids. With 7 bases removed from V and 5 bases from J, the gap between germline ends came to 12 bases. Germline V lookup: CDR1 MNHEY, CDR2 SVGAGI. CDR3 sequence (DNA): TGTGCCAGCACCAAGGAGAGGAACAATGAGCAGTTCTTC. Amino acid sequence: CASTKERNNEQFF.

V usage is TRBV5-1 and J usage is TRBJ2-3, with 9 bases fitting TRBD1. CDR3 length: 16 residues. The germline V gene encodes CDR1 SGHRS and CDR2 YFSETQ. With 0 bases clipped from V and 2 bases from J, the junction kept 4 bases outside the gene matches. CDR3 region: CASSLGTGDFTDTQYF. DNA of the CDR3: TGCGCCAGCAGCTTGGGGACAGGGGACTTCACAGATACGCAGTATTTT.

The chain joins TRBV28 to TRBJ2-4, with 10 nucleotides matching TRBD2. Germline V gives CDR1 MDHEN, CDR2 SYDVKM. The CDR3 is 16 residues long. V gave up 0 bases and J gave up 4 bases; unmatched junction bases: 3. CDR3 sequence (DNA): TGTGCCAGCAGTTTATGGTCTAGCGGGAGTAAAAACATTCAGTACTTC. Translating gives CASSLWSSGSKNIQYF.

This clone was observed a single time. This chain uses TRBV27 with TRBJ1-6; maybe TRBD1 (5 bases). Deletions cut 6 bases from V and 6 bases from J, with 12 bases between. CDR3 length equals 14 residues. Germline V gene lookup returns CDR1 MNHEY and CDR2 SMNVEV (reference sequence). The CDR3: CASSRDLVNSPLHF. The CDR3 coding sequence is TGTGCCAGCAGCCGGGACTTAGTTAATTCACCCCTCCACTTT.

The chain uses TRBV9 and TRBJ1-5, with D possibly being TRBD1 (5 bases). V dropped 4 bases and J dropped 4 bases, with 12 bases sitting between them. The CDR3 loop spans 14 amino acids. The V gene's germline CDR1 is SGDLS and CDR2 YYNGEE. CDR3 region: CASSSGQMNQPQHF. The CDR3 region has the DNA TGTGCCAGCAGCTCCGGACAAATGAATCAGCCCCAGCATTTT.

This clone was seen a handful of times. The genes are TRBV9 and TRBJ2-1; TRBD1 might be the D (5 bases). This CDR3 comprises 15 residues. Between the trimmed V and J ends, which lost 3 bases and 1 base, there was a span of 11 bases. Germline lookup yields CDR1 SGDLS and CDR2 YYNGEE. DNA of the CDR3: TGTGCCAGCAGCGAAGGGGAATCATCCTACAATGAGCAGTTCTTC. Amino acid sequence: CASSEGESSYNEQFF. Using reference TRBV9 and TRBJ2-1 for the parts outside the CDR3, the full variable domain is DSGVTQTPKHLITATGQRVTLRCSPRSGDLSVYWYQQSLDQGLQFLIQYYNGEERAKGNILERFSAQQFPDLHSELNLSSLELGDSALYFCASSEGESSYNEQFFGPGTRLTVL.

The J gene is TRBJ2-1, the V gene TRBV27, with TRBD1 matching over 8 bases. V was clipped by 5 bases and J by 12 bases; unmatched bases: 12. Germline V gives CDR1 MNHEY, CDR2 SMNVEV (reference sequence). The CDR3 covers 14 residues. CDR3 protein: CASSPGQGFLSQFF. The CDR3 DNA sequence: TGTGCCAGCAGTCCCGGACAGGGCTTTTTGTCGCAGTTCTTC.

The chain has TRBV21-1 and TRBJ1-5. TRBV21-1 constitutes a pseudogene. The CDR3 loop spans 17 amino acids. In DNA form, the CDR3 reads TGTGCCAGCAGCAAACGGGAGGGAACCGGCCTTTACCAGCCCCAGCATTTT. It is translated as CASSKREGTGLYQPQHF.

The chain combines TRBV6-6 with TRBJ2-5; 8 nucleotides match TRBD2. Trimming removed 4 bases from V and 3 bases from J; junction bases left unmatched: 10. The CDR3 runs to 16 residues. CDR1 is MNHNY, CDR2 SVGAGI, per germline (reference sequence). The CDR3 loop is CASSSQLAAREETQYF. The CDR3 nucleotides are TGTGCCAGCAGTTCCCAACTAGCGGCGAGGGAAGAGACCCAGTACTTC.

The genes are TRBV13 and TRBJ1-1; D is possibly TRBD1 (5 bases). The germline V gene has CDR1 PRHDT and CDR2 FYEKMQ (reference sequence). The CDR3 loop spans 14 amino acids. Between the trimmed V and J ends, which lost 5 bases and 0 bases, there was a span of 10 bases. CDR3 DNA sequence: TGTGCCAGCAGCCTGGACATTATGAACACTGAAGCTTTCTTT. Translation gives CASSLDIMNTEAFF.

The rearrangement links TRBV28 to TRBJ2-7; 9 bases align to TRBD1. Per the germline V gene, CDR1 is MDHEN and CDR2 is SYDVKM. Losses at the gene ends were 6 bases for V and 4 bases for J; bases not matched to a gene: 4. This CDR3 spans 13 amino acids. The CDR3 here is CASRTGGLYEQYF. The CDR3 nucleotides are TGTGCCAGCAGGACAGGGGGATTGTACGAGCAGTACTTC.

The chain has TRBV7-2 and TRBJ2-6, with TRBD1 as a possible D gene (5 bases). Between the trimmed V and J ends, which lost 2 bases and 3 bases, there was a span of 8 bases. This CDR3 spans 15 amino acids. Germline V CDR1 and CDR2: SGHTA, FQGNSA. The CDR3 DNA sequence: TGTGCCAGCAGCTTATCAGGGTTTGGGGCCAACGTCCTGACTTTC. This sequence encodes CASSLSGFGANVLTF.

The chain combines TRBV11-2 with TRBJ2-1, with TRBD2 matching 9 bases. CDR1 SGHAT and CDR2 FQNNGV come from the germline V gene. The V and J ends lost 5 bases and 9 bases, in that order; junction bases with no gene match: 11. This CDR3 is built from 15 residues. CDR3 protein: CASSRKGLAFGEQFF. CDR3 DNA sequence: TGTGCCAGCAGCCGCAAGGGACTAGCTTTTGGTGAGCAGTTCTTC. Complete variable domain (other parts from reference TRBV11-2 and TRBJ2-1): EAGVAQSPRYKIIEKRQSVAFWCNPISGHATLYWYQQILGQGPKLLIQFQNNGVVDDSQLPKDRFSAERLKGVDSTLKIQPAKLEDSAVYLCASSRKGLAFGEQFFGPGTRLTVL.

This clone was observed a few times. The V and J genes are TRBV30 and TRBJ1-5, with a possible D match to TRBD1 (6 bases). The CDR3 is 17 residues long. The V gene lost 1 base and the J gene lost 2 bases, with 18 bases spanning the gap. Germline-derived CDR1 and CDR2 are GTSNPN and SVGIG (reference sequence). The CDR3 region is CAWSAAGGAAGNQPQHF. As DNA, the CDR3 is TGTGCCTGGAGTGCGGCGGGGGGCGCGGCGGGCAATCAGCCCCAGCATTTT.

This clone showed up just once. This chain uses TRBV19 with TRBJ2-2; D is ambiguous. The CDR3 contains 11 residues. The germline V gene has CDR1 LNHDA and CDR2 SQIVND (reference sequence). V gave up 5 bases and J gave up 7 bases, with 5 bases separating them. CDR3 coding DNA: TGTGCCAGTAGTTATGTCGGGGAGCTGTTTTTT. Translated: CASSYVGELFF.